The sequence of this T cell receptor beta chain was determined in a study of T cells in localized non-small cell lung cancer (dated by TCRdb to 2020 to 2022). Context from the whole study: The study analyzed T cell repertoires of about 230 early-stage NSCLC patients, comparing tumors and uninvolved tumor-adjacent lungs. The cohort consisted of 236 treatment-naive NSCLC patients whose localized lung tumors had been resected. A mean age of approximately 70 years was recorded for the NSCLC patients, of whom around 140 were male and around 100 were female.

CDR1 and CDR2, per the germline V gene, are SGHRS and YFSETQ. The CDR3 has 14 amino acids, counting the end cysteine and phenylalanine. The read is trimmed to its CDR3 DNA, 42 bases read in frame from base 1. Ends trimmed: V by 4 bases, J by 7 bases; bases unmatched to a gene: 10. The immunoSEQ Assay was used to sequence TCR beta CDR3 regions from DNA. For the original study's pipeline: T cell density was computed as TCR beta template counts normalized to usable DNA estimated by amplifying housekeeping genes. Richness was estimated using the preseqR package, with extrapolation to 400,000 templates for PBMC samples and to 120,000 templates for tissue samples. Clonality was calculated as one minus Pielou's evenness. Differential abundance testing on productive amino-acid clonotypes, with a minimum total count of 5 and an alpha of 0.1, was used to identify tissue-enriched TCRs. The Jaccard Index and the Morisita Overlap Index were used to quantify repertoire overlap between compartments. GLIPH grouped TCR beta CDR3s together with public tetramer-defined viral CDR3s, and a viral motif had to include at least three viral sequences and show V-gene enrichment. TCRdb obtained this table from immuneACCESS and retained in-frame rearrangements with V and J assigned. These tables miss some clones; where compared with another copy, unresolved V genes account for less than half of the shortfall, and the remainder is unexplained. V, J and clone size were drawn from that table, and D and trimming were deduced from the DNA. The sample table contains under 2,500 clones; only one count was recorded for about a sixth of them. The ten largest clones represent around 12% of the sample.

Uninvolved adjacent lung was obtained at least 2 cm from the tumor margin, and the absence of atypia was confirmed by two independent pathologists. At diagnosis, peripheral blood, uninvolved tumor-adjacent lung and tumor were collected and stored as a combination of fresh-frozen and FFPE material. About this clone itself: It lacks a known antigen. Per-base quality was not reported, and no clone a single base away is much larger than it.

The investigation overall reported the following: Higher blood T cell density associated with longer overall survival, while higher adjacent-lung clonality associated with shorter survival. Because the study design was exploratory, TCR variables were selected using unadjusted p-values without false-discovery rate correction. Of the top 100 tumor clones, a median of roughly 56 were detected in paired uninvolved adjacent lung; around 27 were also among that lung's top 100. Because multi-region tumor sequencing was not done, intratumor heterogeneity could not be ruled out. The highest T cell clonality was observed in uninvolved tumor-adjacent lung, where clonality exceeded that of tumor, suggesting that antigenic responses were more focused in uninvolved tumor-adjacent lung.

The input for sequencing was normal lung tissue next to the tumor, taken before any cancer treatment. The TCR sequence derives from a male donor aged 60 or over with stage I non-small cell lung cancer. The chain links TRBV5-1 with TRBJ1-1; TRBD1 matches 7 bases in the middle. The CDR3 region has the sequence CASSPQGGGFEAFF. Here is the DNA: TGCGCCAGCAGCCCTCAGGGGGGAGGATTTGAAGCTTTCTTT.